A single sample gave rise to the 32 T cell receptor beta chains below, sequenced in a study of CD8 T cells in ankylosing spondylitis. Whole-study results and caveats: Blood from ankylosing spondylitis patients appeared to carry a characteristic roughly 8-variant TCR beta motif.

These receptors have no identified antigens. TCRdb independently ran MiXCR on the 5' RACE reads; one entry per CDR3 protein. Found here are about 800,000 distinct CDR3 sequences, 12% of them singletons; the top ten hold under 0.6%. Sample: blood, either unsorted or a sorted T cell fraction (not recorded which). The receptors were sampled from a male donor with ankylosing spondylitis.

This clonotype was counted only a few times. This sequence joins TRBV7-2 and TRBJ1-2; D remains unclear. The CDR3 totals 14 residues. Germline CDR1 SGHTA, CDR2 FQGNSA. Deletions cut 1 base from V and 2 bases from J, with 8 bases between. The chain's CDR3 is CASSLDPSNYGYTF. CDR3 nucleotides: TGTGCCAGCAGCTTAGATCCGTCCAACTATGGCTACACCTTC.

In its sample, this clonotype was seen a few times. The chain carries TRBV30 and TRBJ2-5; D is unclear. Deletions cut 3 bases from V and 2 bases from J, with 10 bases between. CDR3 length: 13 residues. Germline CDR1 and CDR2: GTSNPN and SVGIG (reference sequence). Here the CDR3 reads CAWSEVGQETQYF. DNA of the CDR3: TGTGCCTGGAGCGAGGTGGGGCAAGAGACCCAGTACTTC.

The chain uses TRBV7-2 and TRBJ2-7; no firm D call. Trimming left V 5 bases short and J 6 bases short, with 14 bases between. CDR1 is SGHTA and CDR2 is FQGNSA in the germline V gene. The CDR3 covers 13 residues. For the CDR3, the DNA is TGTGCCAGCAGCGAGCAATACAGTGGCGAGCAGTACTTC. Translation gives CASSEQYSGEQYF.

In DNA, the CDR3 is TGTGCCAGCAGCTTGGCAGCTACGAATTCACCCCTCCACTTT. Its protein is CASSLAATNSPLHF. The V call is TRBV5-5, the J call TRBJ1-6; unclear D gene. CDR1 and CDR2 from the germline V gene are SGHKS and YYEKEE (reference sequence). V dropped 0 bases and J dropped 7 bases, with 8 bases sitting between them. The CDR3 totals 14 residues.

This clonotype was recorded many times. The chain uses TRBV7-2 and TRBJ1-1; no clear D. Per the germline V gene, CDR1 is SGHTA and CDR2 is FQGNSA. This CDR3 contains 11 residues. V lost 1 base and J 14 bases, leaving 11 bases between the germline ends. The DNA of the CDR3 is TGTGCCAGCAGCTTAGGAGGAGCGGCCTTCTTT. Its translation is CASSLGGAAFF.

This clonotype was observed many times. The V gene is TRBV7-2, the J gene TRBJ2-3; the D gene is possibly TRBD2 (6 bases). V lost 5 bases and J 8 bases, leaving 17 bases between the germline ends. The CDR3 runs 14 residues. The germline V gene has CDR1 SGHTA and CDR2 FQGNSA. The CDR3 reads CASSLVGGISTQYF. As DNA, the CDR3 is TGTGCCAGCAGCCTAGTGGGGGGTATTAGTACGCAGTATTTT.

V gene TRBV20-1 combines with J gene TRBJ2-7, with D hard to call. The CDR3 loop spans 14 amino acids. Deletions cut 0 bases from V and 0 bases from J, with 9 bases between. CDR1 is DFQATT, CDR2 SNEGSKA, per germline (reference sequence). The chain's CDR3 is CSAREHRSSYEQYF. The CDR3 region has the DNA TGCAGTGCTAGAGAGCATCGGAGCTCCTACGAGCAGTACTTC.

Only a few counts were recorded for this clonotype. This chain connects TRBV7-8 to TRBJ1-4, with D hard to call. The CDR3 runs to 16 residues. Deletions cut 5 bases from V and 8 bases from J, with 21 bases between. Germline V gives CDR1 SGHVS, CDR2 FQNEAQ. CDR3 region: CASSLDRGIWKEKLFF. In DNA form, the CDR3 reads TGTGCCAGCAGCCTGGACCGAGGGATTTGGAAGGAAAAACTGTTTTTT.

The chain links TRBV20-1 to TRBJ1-1, with D possibly being TRBD1 (5 bases). The V gene's germline CDR1 is DFQATT and CDR2 SNEGSKA (reference sequence). V shed 8 bases and J shed 4 bases, with 17 bases lying between them. The CDR3 spans 13 residues. DNA for the CDR3: TGCAGTCCCTTTGGGGGGGGGACCACTGAAGCTTTCTTT. It codes for CSPFGGGTTEAFF.

This clonotype was recorded many times. The V call is TRBV7-2, the J call TRBJ2-1, with 9 bases fitting TRBD2. This CDR3 is 14 amino acids long. J gave up 5 bases and V 6 bases, and 5 bases lay outside the gene matches. CDR1 and CDR2 from the germline V gene are SGHTA and FQGNSA. CDR3 region: CASRQTSGNNEQFF. The CDR3 DNA follows: TGTGCCAGCAGACAGACTAGCGGAAACAATGAGCAGTTCTTC.

This sequence joins TRBV12-3 or TRBV12-4 and TRBJ2-1; D is unclear. Trimming removed 4 bases from V and 1 base from J, with 11 bases in between. The CDR3 sequence is 15 residues long. CDR3 residues: CASSSRAGSYNEQFF. The CDR3 bases are TGTGCCAGCAGTTCCCGGGCAGGATCCTACAATGAGCAGTTCTTC.

This clonotype was observed a handful of times. The rearrangement uses TRBV15 and TRBJ2-1, with a weak D call TRBD2 (6 bases). The V end lost 2 bases, the J end lost 2 bases, and 13 bases lay between the germline ends. CDR1 LNHNV and CDR2 YYDKDF come from the germline V gene (reference sequence). This CDR3 has 16 amino acids. The DNA of the CDR3 is TGTGCCACCAGCAGAATATCGGGACTCCCCTACAATGAGCAGTTCTTC. Translating gives CATSRISGLPYNEQFF.

This clonotype was detected only a few times. The V call is TRBV28, the J call TRBJ1-3, with a weak D call TRBD1 (5 bases). Germline CDR1 MDHEN, CDR2 SYDVKM. This CDR3 has 15 residues. V gave up 6 bases and J gave up 2 bases, with 14 bases separating them. For the CDR3, the DNA is TGTGCCAGCAGCTTCCCCGACAGCACTGGAAACACCATATATTTT. Translation gives CASSFPDSTGNTIYF. The full variable domain, its missing parts supplied by reference TRBV28 and TRBJ1-3, is DVKVTQSSRYLVKRTGEKVFLECVQDMDHENMFWYRQDPGLGLRLIYFSYDVKMKEKGDIPEGYSVSREKKERFSLILESASTNQTSMYLCASSFPDSTGNTIYFGEGSWLTVV.

The chain couples TRBV5-6 to TRBJ2-7, with D uncertain. Trimming shortened V by 1 base and J by 3 bases, and 11 bases separated the two germline ends. There are 14 residues in the CDR3. Germline V gene sequence: CDR1 SGHDT, CDR2 YYEEEE. The CDR3 reads CASSLYWADYEQYF. The CDR3 DNA reads TGTGCCAGCAGCTTGTACTGGGCCGACTACGAGCAGTACTTC.

This clonotype appeared many times. CDR3 amino acids: CASSTGTAGLAGGGETQYF. Here the CDR3 DNA reads TGTGCCAGCAGCACCGGGACAGCGGGACTAGCGGGAGGTGGTGAGACCCAGTACTTC. The chain carries TRBV11-1 and TRBJ2-5, with TRBD2 matching over 15 bases. The germline CDR1 and CDR2 sequences are SGHAT and FQDESV (reference sequence). The V and J ends lost 5 bases and 5 bases, in that order; junction bases with no gene match: 15. CDR3 length equals 19 residues.

The V call is TRBV20-1, the J call TRBJ1-6, with TRBD1 identical over 8 bases. This CDR3 comprises 14 residues. Germline CDR1 and CDR2: DFQATT and SNEGSKA (reference sequence). V lost 4 bases, J lost 9 bases, and 8 bases stayed unmatched. CDR3 sequence reads: CSATQGADGSPLHF. In DNA form, the CDR3 reads TGCAGTGCTACGCAGGGGGCGGATGGTTCACCCCTCCACTTT.

The CDR3 region is CASSPNSGQETQYF. DNA of the CDR3: TGTGCCAGCTCACCGAATTCGGGGCAAGAGACCCAGTACTTC. The V gene is TRBV18, the J gene TRBJ2-5; TRBD2 might be the D (5 bases). Per the germline V gene, CDR1 is KGHSH and CDR2 is LQKENI. This CDR3 comprises 14 residues. V was trimmed by 3 bases and J by 2 bases, leaving 10 bases between them.

This clonotype showed up just a few times. V is TRBV20-1 and J is TRBJ1-4, with D possibly TRBD1 on 5 matching bases. This CDR3 is built from 13 residues. Germline V gene sequence: CDR1 DFQATT, CDR2 SNEGSKA (reference sequence). V gave up 0 bases and J gave up 4 bases, with 6 bases separating them. The CDR3 reads CSAREGDNEKLFF. In DNA form, the CDR3 reads TGCAGTGCTAGAGAGGGGGATAATGAAAAACTGTTTTTT.

This sequence joins TRBV20-1 and TRBJ1-3; possibly TRBD1 for D (5 bases). The V end lost 0 bases, the J end lost 0 bases, and 9 bases lay between the germline ends. CDR3 length: 15 residues. In germline, CDR1 is DFQATT, CDR2 SNEGSKA (reference sequence). CDR3: CSARDPGTSGNTIYF. CDR3 DNA: TGCAGTGCTAGAGACCCCGGGACCTCTGGAAACACCATATATTTT.

This clonotype has ten or more counts. The chain uses TRBV10-3 and TRBJ2-5, with 7 bases aligning to TRBD1. Germline V gene lookup returns CDR1 ENHRY and CDR2 SYGVKD. After removal of 4 bases from V and 5 bases from J, the junction contained 1 base not matched to a gene. CDR3 length: 12 amino acids. The CDR3 DNA follows: TGTGCCATCAGTGCACAGGGGGAGACCCAGTACTTC. It specifies CAISAQGETQYF.

This chain joins TRBV2 and TRBJ1-5; no reliable D call. From germline, CDR1 is SNHLY and CDR2 FYNNEI. The CDR3 sequence is 14 residues long. The V gene lost 4 bases and the J gene lost 4 bases, with 11 bases spanning the gap. CDR3 DNA: TGTGCCAGCAGTGGCAGTTCTTATAATCAGCCCCAGCATTTT. It yields the protein CASSGSSYNQPQHF.

V is TRBV4-3 and J is TRBJ2-7; 10 bases are a match to TRBD1. The CDR3 spans 16 residues. V gave up 0 bases and J gave up 9 bases; unmatched junction bases: 11. CDR1 is LGHNA and CDR2 is YSLEER in the germline V gene. CDR3 protein: CASSQDRGQGPLPQYF. The CDR3 nucleotides are TGCGCCAGCAGCCAAGATAGGGGACAGGGGCCCCTGCCGCAGTACTTC.

This sequence joins TRBV7-2 and TRBJ2-3, with D perhaps given as TRBD1 or TRBD2 (6 bases each). Trimming left V 2 bases short and J 3 bases short, with 15 bases between. The CDR3 loop spans 16 amino acids. Germline assignment: CDR1 SGHTA and CDR2 FQGNSA. The CDR3 DNA reads as TGTGCCAGCAGCTTATCCTCCGGGGGCGGTACAGATACGCAGTATTTT. Its protein is CASSLSSGGGTDTQYF.

This chain links TRBV6-1 with TRBJ2-1, with TRBD2 identical over 11 bases. Germline CDR1 is MNHNS and CDR2 is SASEGT. Trimming at V came to 6 bases and at J to 8 bases, leaving 9 bases not matched to a gene. The CDR3 is 15 amino acids. CDR3 DNA: TGTGCCAGCAGCTGGGCTAGCGGGGGGTTCGATGAGCAGTTCTTC. Residues: CASSWASGGFDEQFF.

The chain employs TRBV27 and TRBJ2-3; TRBD1 or TRBD2 may be the D gene (5 bases each). CDR3 length equals 17 residues. The V end was cut by 3 bases, the J end by 3 bases, with 19 bases between. The V gene's germline CDR1 is MNHEY and CDR2 SMNVEV (reference sequence). CDR3: CASSFVPRGLGTDTQYF. In DNA form, the CDR3 reads TGTGCCAGCAGTTTCGTCCCACGGGGCTTGGGAACAGATACGCAGTATTTT.

The gene calls are TRBV20-1 and TRBJ1-5; D may be TRBD1 (6 bases). The V end was cut by 6 bases, the J end by 3 bases, with 15 bases between. Germline V gives CDR1 DFQATT, CDR2 SNEGSKA (reference sequence). The CDR3 loop spans 14 amino acids. This CDR3 is CSAQRGQNNQPQHF. The CDR3 DNA follows: TGCAGTGCCCAGAGAGGACAGAACAATCAGCCCCAGCATTTT.

This clonotype came up a few times. The chain uses TRBV29-1 and TRBJ2-1; D is tentatively TRBD1 or TRBD2 (5 bases each). Trimming took 4 bases from V and 0 from J, leaving 16 bases between them. Germline V lookup: CDR1 SQVTM, CDR2 ANQGSEA. CDR3 size: 16 residues. The CDR3 region is CSVVGRLINSYNEQFF. CDR3 in DNA: TGCAGCGTTGTGGGACGTCTGATTAACTCCTACAATGAGCAGTTCTTC.

This clonotype was counted between two and nine times. The chain joins TRBV6-2 or TRBV6-3 to TRBJ1-6; TRBD1 matches 8 bases. V gave up 6 bases and J gave up 9 bases; unmatched junction bases: 16. This CDR3 region has 17 residues. Germline V gives CDR1 MNHEY, CDR2 SVGEGT. The CDR3 here is CASSLVLSGQGISPLHF. CDR3 nucleotide sequence: TGTGCCAGCAGCTTAGTGTTGTCCGGACAGGGAATTTCACCCCTCCACTTT.

At least ten counts were recorded for this clonotype. J is TRBJ2-3 and V is TRBV20-1; TRBD2 aligns across 7 bases. J gave up 1 base and V 5 bases, and 0 bases lay outside the gene matches. The CDR3 has 12 amino acids. Germline CDR1 is DFQATT and CDR2 is SNEGSKA (reference sequence). CDR3 amino acids: CSAGGGTDTQYF. For the CDR3, the DNA is TGCAGTGCTGGGGGGGGCACAGATACGCAGTATTTT.

At least ten counts were recorded for this clonotype. The chain couples TRBV12-3 or TRBV12-4 to TRBJ1-3; 8 bases fit TRBD1. The CDR3 spans 15 residues. V dropped 8 bases and J dropped 0; count of bases not matched to a gene: 6. The CDR3 DNA follows: TGTGCCAGCCGTGGACAGGGCTTCTCTGGAAACACCATATATTTT. This encodes CASRGQGFSGNTIYF.

The rearrangement uses TRBV20-1 and TRBJ2-7; weak D call: TRBD1 (6 bases). The V and J ends lost 7 bases and 3 bases respectively, with 13 bases between them. The germline CDR1 and CDR2 sequences are DFQATT and SNEGSKA (reference sequence). The CDR3 totals 12 residues. As DNA, the CDR3 is TGCAGTGGATACAGGGAAAACTACGAGCAGTACTTC. Translated: CSGYRENYEQYF.

The V gene is TRBV20-1, the J gene TRBJ2-3; weak D call: TRBD1 (5 bases). The CDR3 spans 15 residues. The ends were cut back, 0 bases at V and 5 bases at J, with 15 bases in the middle. Germline CDR1 is DFQATT and CDR2 is SNEGSKA (reference sequence). CDR3: CSARDLGHWEDTQYF. CDR3 coding DNA: TGCAGTGCTAGAGATCTAGGACACTGGGAAGATACGCAGTATTTT.